These 24 T cell receptor beta chains came from one sample sequenced in a study of cytotoxic CD8 clonotypes in ibrutinib-treated CLL. Data came from immunoSEQ multiplex PCR; TCRdb stores just in-frame clones and leaves some out. This table has 150,000 to 250,000 clones, 72% appearing once. The sample in question was PBMCs, obtained after 24 months of ibrutinib treatment. Receptor source: a human donor with chronic lymphocytic leukemia.

This chain uses TRBV9 with TRBJ1-2; tentative D call: TRBD1 (5 bases). CDR1 and CDR2 (germline): SGDLS, YYNGEE. V lost 3 bases to trimming and J lost 4 bases, with 13 bases between them. This CDR3 region has 14 residues. The CDR3 spells CASSATRVSYGYTF. The CDR3 region has the DNA TGTGCCAGCAGCGCGACCAGGGTGAGCTATGGCTACACCTTC.

The rearrangement links TRBV6-4 to TRBJ2-1, with 8 bases lining up with TRBD2. Germline-derived CDR1 and CDR2 are MRHNA and SNTAGT. CDR3 length equals 14 residues. J gave up 6 bases and V 0 bases, and 1 base lay outside the gene matches. Here the CDR3 reads CASSDSGTSNEQFF. The CDR3 DNA reads as TGTGCCAGCAGTGACTCCGGGACTAGCAATGAGCAGTTCTTC.

The chain couples TRBV7-8 to TRBJ1-5, with TRBD1 matching over 8 bases. Germline V gene lookup returns CDR1 SGHVS and CDR2 FQNEAQ. With V trimmed by 4 bases and J by 5 bases, 4 bases remained unmatched. This CDR3 has 14 residues. CDR3 sequence (DNA): TGTGCCAGCAGCTCAGCCAGGGGGCATCAGCCCCAGCATTTT. This codes for CASSSARGHQPQHF.

The V call is TRBV21-1, the J call TRBJ2-3; the table gives TRBD1 as D, unverified against the DNA. TRBV21-1 is tagged as a pseudogene. The CDR3 consists of 12 residues. The CDR3 reads CASSTRGQTQYF. The CDR3 nucleotides are TGTGCCAGCAGCACGAGGGGGCAGACGCAGTATTTT.

V usage is TRBV15 and J usage is TRBJ2-7; weak D call: TRBD2 (6 bases). This CDR3 comprises 13 residues. Germline assignment: CDR1 LNHNV and CDR2 YYDKDF (reference sequence). The V gene lost 3 bases and the J gene lost 4 bases, with 10 bases spanning the gap. The CDR3 sequence: CATSRRDGYEQYF. The CDR3 bases are TGTGCCACCAGCAGGCGGGACGGATACGAGCAGTACTTC.

The V and J genes are TRBV6-5 and TRBJ2-3; D might be TRBD2 (5 bases). Germline CDR1 MNHEY, CDR2 SVGAGI. The CDR3 spans 16 residues. V lost 0 bases to trimming and J lost 0 bases, with 10 bases between them. The CDR3 here is CASSYSFGLSTDTQYF. CDR3 nucleotides: TGTGCCAGCAGTTACTCCTTCGGACTTAGCACAGATACGCAGTATTTT.

The V gene is TRBV4-1, the J gene TRBJ1-5; no clear D. V was trimmed by 0 bases and J by 4 bases, leaving 13 bases between them. Germline V gives CDR1 MGHRA, CDR2 YSYEKL. The CDR3 sequence is 16 residues long. CDR3 nucleotide sequence: TGCGCCAGCAGCCAAGACGGGTGGGGAATGAATCAGCCCCAGCATTTT. Protein product: CASSQDGWGMNQPQHF.

The V and J genes are TRBV28 and TRBJ1-1, with D perhaps matching TRBD1 (5 bases). Trimming took off 3 bases at V and 3 bases at J, with 11 bases between the two ends. The CDR3 runs 14 residues. Germline loops: CDR1 MDHEN, CDR2 SYDVKM. Here the CDR3 DNA reads TGTGCCAGCAGTTTTCAGGGCTGGGACACTGAAGCTTTCTTT. Translated: CASSFQGWDTEAFF.

The chain is built from TRBV5-4 and TRBJ1-2, with TRBD1 matching over 9 bases. The junction had 9 bases not matched to a gene; V was cut back by 4 bases and J by 5 bases. CDR1 SGHNT and CDR2 YYREEE come from the germline V gene (reference sequence). This CDR3 has 15 amino acids. The CDR3 reads CASSTWTGDHYGYTF. Here the CDR3 DNA reads TGTGCCAGCAGCACCTGGACAGGGGACCATTATGGCTACACCTTC. Drawing the rest from reference TRBV5-4 and TRBJ1-2, the complete variable domain is ETGVTQSPTHLIKTRGQQVTLRCSSQSGHNTVSWYQQALGQGPQFIFQYYREEENGRGNFPPRFSGLQFPNYSSELNVNALELDDSALYLCASSTWTGDHYGYTFGSGTRLTVV.

This rearrangement joins TRBV28 to TRBJ2-1; unclear D gene. Per germline, CDR1 MDHEN and CDR2 SYDVKM. V lost 8 bases and J lost 7, with 9 bases in between. The CDR3 sequence is 11 residues long. The CDR3 nucleotides are TGTGCCAGCGTTATGGCTAATGAGCAGTTCTTC. It yields the protein CASVMANEQFF.

The chain uses TRBV19 and TRBJ2-7; 9 bases match TRBD1. The CDR3 has 14 amino acids. V lost 7 bases and J lost 0; bases outside the gene matches: 4. Germline V gene lookup returns CDR1 LNHDA and CDR2 SQIVND (reference sequence). Here the CDR3 DNA reads TGTGCCAGTACCCCGGACAGGGGCTCCTACGAGCAGTACTTC. It is translated as CASTPDRGSYEQYF.

J is TRBJ2-2 and V is TRBV5-1; tentatively, D is TRBD1 (6 bases). The CDR3 consists of 14 residues. Germline-derived CDR1 and CDR2 are SGHRS and YFSETQ. The V gene lost 7 bases and the J gene lost 2 bases, with 12 bases spanning the gap. CDR3 sequence (DNA): TGCGCCAGCGGCCCGGGACAAAACACCGGGGAGCTGTTTTTT. This sequence encodes CASGPGQNTGELFF.

The V and J genes are TRBV28 and TRBJ2-5, with D uncertain. With 4 bases removed from V and 1 base from J, the gap between germline ends came to 10 bases. The CDR3 runs 14 residues. Germline CDR1 is MDHEN and CDR2 is SYDVKM. CDR3 residues: CASSSRYFQETQYF. The CDR3 nucleotides are TGTGCCAGCAGTTCGAGGTACTTCCAAGAGACCCAGTACTTC. Filled out from reference TRBV28 and TRBJ2-5, the complete variable domain reads DVKVTQSSRYLVKRTGEKVFLECVQDMDHENMFWYRQDPGLGLRLIYFSYDVKMKEKGDIPEGYSVSREKKERFSLILESASTNQTSMYLCASSSRYFQETQYFGPGTRLLVL.

The chain couples TRBV4-2 to TRBJ2-7; D call uncertain. The CDR3 sequence is 14 residues long. Germline V lookup: CDR1 LGHNA, CDR2 YNFKEQ. The ends were cut back, 0 bases at V and 2 bases at J, with 8 bases in the middle. The CDR3 region has the DNA TGTGCCAGCAGCCAAGATATAGGGACCTACGAGCAGTACTTC. It translates to CASSQDIGTYEQYF.

This clone was observed a handful of times. This chain uses TRBV5-1 with TRBJ1-4; D possibly corresponds to TRBD1 (5 bases). The CDR3 runs to 15 residues. Germline V gene data show CDR1 as SGHRS and CDR2 as YFSETQ. V lost 4 bases, J lost 7 bases, and 17 bases lay in between. The CDR3 nucleotides are TGCGCCAGCAGCCCGGTGGCAGGGCGTGTTGAAAAACTGTTTTTT. Its protein product is CASSPVAGRVEKLFF.

This chain links TRBV5-6 with TRBJ1-2, with 7 positions matching TRBD1. V trimming: 0 bases; J trimming: 7 bases; junction bases outside the gene matches: 6. From germline, CDR1 is SGHDT and CDR2 YYEEEE. This CDR3 contains 14 residues. CDR3 nucleotide sequence: TGTGCCAGCAGCTTGGCCAGGGGGGTTGGTGGCTACACCTTC. It is translated as CASSLARGVGGYTF.

The genes are TRBV25-1 and TRBJ2-2; 8 nucleotides agree with TRBD1. Germline V gene lookup returns CDR1 MGHDK and CDR2 SYGVNS. There are 17 residues in the CDR3. The J segment lost 3 bases and the V segment lost 2 bases, leaving 8 bases of the junction unmatched. The CDR3 sequence: CASSEEIQGADTGELFF. The CDR3 DNA sequence: TGTGCCAGCAGTGAAGAGATTCAGGGGGCTGACACCGGGGAGCTGTTTTTT. Full variable domain (missing parts from reference TRBV25-1 and TRBJ2-2): EADIYQTPRYLVIGTGKKITLECSQTMGHDKMYWYQQDPGMELHLIHYSYGVNSTEKGDLSSESTVSRIRTEHFPLTLESARPSHTSQYLCASSEEIQGADTGELFFGEGSRLTVL.

This clone was seen a handful of times. Other DNA sequences in this sample translate to the same CDR3. The chain joins TRBV28 to TRBJ1-2; D gene unclear. The V gene's germline CDR1 is MDHEN and CDR2 SYDVKM. Trimming left V 3 bases short and J 4 bases short, with 6 bases between. This CDR3 has 12 residues. The CDR3, as DNA: TGTGCCAGCAGTTTGAGGAGCTATGGCTACACCTTC. Translation gives CASSLRSYGYTF.

This clone occurred a few times. This chain uses TRBV7-8 with TRBJ2-6; possible D gene TRBD1, 6 bases. CDR1 and CDR2 from the germline V gene are SGHVS and FQNEAQ. The CDR3 loop spans 16 amino acids. The ends were cut back, 5 bases at V and 4 bases at J, with 15 bases in the middle. The CDR3 sequence is CASSQRSGVGANVLTF. CDR3 coding DNA: TGTGCCAGCAGCCAAAGATCAGGGGTCGGGGCCAACGTCCTGACTTTC.

The sample holds a few counts of this clone. The chain carries TRBV4-1 and TRBJ2-7; 7 bases are a match to TRBD2. V shed 1 base and J 4 bases; nucleotides not matched to a gene: 10. This CDR3 spans 16 amino acids. Germline assignment: CDR1 MGHRA and CDR2 YSYEKL. The CDR3 DNA is TGCGCCAGCAGCCAAGGGTCGAATAGCGGGTCTTACGAGCAGTACTTC. Translation: CASSQGSNSGSYEQYF.

The rearrangement uses TRBV29-1 and TRBJ1-2; possibly TRBD1 for D (5 bases). The CDR3 has 13 residues. The germline CDR1 and CDR2 sequences are SQVTM and ANQGSEA. V dropped 4 bases and J dropped 2 bases, with 11 bases sitting between them. DNA for the CDR3: TGCAGCGTTGCAGAGGGGCGGAACTATGGCTACACCTTC. This codes for CSVAEGRNYGYTF. The variable domain in full, completed from reference TRBV29-1 and TRBJ1-2, reads SAVISQKPSRDICQRGTSLTIQCQVDSQVTMMFWYRQQPGQSLTLIATANQGSEATYESGFVIDKFPISRPNLTFSTLTVSNMSPEDSSIYLCSVAEGRNYGYTFGSGTRLTVV.

This clone has only one observation. The chain employs TRBV5-4 and TRBJ1-2; D uncertain. V lost 5 bases, J lost 2 bases, and 4 bases lay in between. Germline V gene data show CDR1 as SGHNT and CDR2 as YYREEE (reference sequence). This CDR3 spans 11 amino acids. CDR3 coding DNA: TGTGCCAGCAGTTCAAACTATGGCTACACCTTC. It yields the protein CASSSNYGYTF.

The chain carries TRBV4-2 and TRBJ1-5; 9 bases map to TRBD1. Unmatched junction bases numbered 9, after V lost 4 bases and J lost 2 bases. There are 17 residues in the CDR3. Germline CDR1 and CDR2: LGHNA and YNFKEQ. CDR3 region: CASSRSTGGFGNQPQHF. In DNA, the CDR3 is TGTGCCAGCAGCCGAAGCACAGGGGGCTTTGGCAATCAGCCCCAGCATTTT.

The rearrangement links TRBV4-3 to TRBJ2-7, with no clear D. The V end lost 4 bases, the J end lost 2 bases, and 9 bases lay between the germline ends. CDR3 length equals 13 residues. From germline, CDR1 is LGHNA and CDR2 YSLEER. In DNA form, the CDR3 reads TGCGCCAGCAGCCCCTACACGGCCTACGAGCAGTACTTC. Translation: CASSPYTAYEQYF.